Listed below are T cell receptor beta chains from one sample, sequenced in a study of cytomegalovirus exposure and HLA in healthy donors. The protocol was immunoSEQ multiplex PCR, while the TCRdb copy is restricted to in-frame clones and leaves out a portion. The sample includes 100,000 to 150,000 clones, about 73% of them seen just once. Sequencing was performed on PBMCs. These receptor sequences come from a woman in her thirties or forties in good health and CMV-seropositive. Each CDR3 is given with its conserved first and last residue. A D gene is named only where the DNA matches it firmly. A clone size is listed for some rows: how often the clone was seen (once, few, many), or a class if it is expanded.

clone_size: NA; d_call: TRBD1; v_call: TRBV5-1; j_call: TRBJ1-1; cdr3_nt: TGCGCCAGCAGCGTGACAGGGGGAACTGAAGCTTTCTTT; cdr3_aa: CASSVTGGTEAFF
clone_size: NA; d_call: NA; v_call: TRBV7-2; j_call: TRBJ2-3; cdr3_nt: TGTGCCAGCAGTTTAATCAGAGATACGCAGTATTTT; cdr3_aa: CASSLIRDTQYF
clone_size: NA; d_call: NA; v_call: TRBV30; j_call: TRBJ1-1; cdr3_nt: TGTGCCTGGAGTGGAGGGGGGGCTTCCACTGAAGCTTTCTTT; cdr3_aa: CAWSGGGASTEAFF
clone_size: NA; d_call: NA; v_call: TRBV9; j_call: TRBJ2-7; cdr3_nt: TGTGCCAGCAGCCCCCAGCAGGGGGGAACCTACGAGCAGTACTTC; cdr3_aa: CASSPQQGGTYEQYF
clone_size: NA; d_call: NA; v_call: TRBV2; j_call: TRBJ1-2; cdr3_nt: TGTGCCAGCAGTGCGGCGGAAACCAATAGTGGCTACACCTTC; cdr3_aa: CASSAAETNSGYTF
clone_size: NA; d_call: TRBD1; v_call: TRBV19; j_call: TRBJ1-4; cdr3_nt: TGTGCCAGTAGAATCGGCCGACAGGGCTCAACTAATGAAAAACTGTTTTTT; cdr3_aa: CASRIGRQGSTNEKLFF
clone_size: NA; d_call: NA; v_call: TRBV15; j_call: TRBJ1-1; cdr3_nt: TGTGCCACCAGCAGGAAATCGAGCACTGAAGCTTTCTTT; cdr3_aa: CATSRKSSTEAFF
clone_size: NA; d_call: TRBD1; v_call: TRBV30; j_call: TRBJ2-2; cdr3_nt: TGTGCCTGGAGTCAGGAGGCAGGGGGCTTCCCCGGGGAGCTGTTTTTT; cdr3_aa: CAWSQEAGGFPGELFF
clone_size: NA; d_call: TRBD1; v_call: TRBV7-2; j_call: TRBJ2-7; cdr3_nt: TGTGCCAGCAGCTTGGGTACAGGGGGCTCCTACGAGCAGTACTTC; cdr3_aa: CASSLGTGGSYEQYF
clone_size: NA; d_call: TRBD1; v_call: TRBV28; j_call: TRBJ2-7; cdr3_nt: TGTGCCAGCAGTTTCACAGGGGGAGGCTACGAGCAGTACTTC; cdr3_aa: CASSFTGGGYEQYF
clone_size: NA; d_call: NA; v_call: TRBV6-5; j_call: TRBJ2-7; cdr3_nt: TGTGCCAGCAGTTACTCGGACAATACCTACGAGCAGTACTTC; cdr3_aa: CASSYSDNTYEQYF
clone_size: few; d_call: NA; v_call: TRBV28; j_call: TRBJ1-5; cdr3_nt: TGTGCCAGCAGTTTGGGGGGGAACAATCAGCCCCAGCATTTT; cdr3_aa: CASSLGGNNQPQHF
clone_size: NA; d_call: TRBD1; v_call: TRBV6-5; j_call: TRBJ1-2; cdr3_nt: TGTGCCACCTTTGACCCGGGACAGGGGGCGAGGGGCTACACCTTC; cdr3_aa: CATFDPGQGARGYTF
clone_size: NA; d_call: TRBD2; v_call: TRBV11-2; j_call: TRBJ2-5; cdr3_nt: TGTGCCAGCAGCGCCGGAGCGGGGCCCTGGGGGGAGACCCAGTACTTC; cdr3_aa: CASSAGAGPWGETQYF
clone_size: NA; d_call: NA; v_call: TRBV6-5; j_call: TRBJ2-3; cdr3_nt: TGTGCCAGCAGTTGGCGGCAGACCAAGGGCACAGATACGCAGTATTTT; cdr3_aa: CASSWRQTKGTDTQYF
clone_size: NA; d_call: TRBD1; v_call: TRBV7-8; j_call: TRBJ1-2; cdr3_nt: TGTGCCAGCAGCTTAAGTCCTGCCAGGGGGAACTATGGCTACACCTTC; cdr3_aa: CASSLSPARGNYGYTF
clone_size: NA; d_call: NA; v_call: TRBV7-2; j_call: TRBJ2-7; cdr3_nt: TGTGCCAGCACCATCGGGGGCTACGAGCAGTACTTC; cdr3_aa: CASTIGGYEQYF
clone_size: NA; d_call: NA; v_call: TRBV7-2; j_call: TRBJ1-3; cdr3_nt: TGTGCCAGCAGCCTTTACGTTGTGGGGGGTGACACCATATATTTT; cdr3_aa: CASSLYVVGGDTIYF
clone_size: NA; d_call: TRBD2; v_call: TRBV27; j_call: TRBJ2-7; cdr3_nt: TGTGCCAGCAGTTTATCGGGGACTAGCTACGAGCAGTACTTC; cdr3_aa: CASSLSGTSYEQYF
clone_size: NA; d_call: TRBD2; v_call: TRBV28; j_call: TRBJ2-7; cdr3_nt: TGTGCCAGCAGCGGGGCGGATAACGGGGGGAGCTCCTACGAGCAGTACTTC; cdr3_aa: CASSGADNGGSSYEQYF
clone_size: NA; d_call: NA; v_call: TRBV7-2; j_call: TRBJ1-5; cdr3_nt: TGTGCCAGCAGCTTATTCAGGGGAAGCAATCAGCCCCAGCATTTT; cdr3_aa: CASSLFRGSNQPQHF
clone_size: NA; d_call: TRBD1; v_call: TRBV10-3; j_call: TRBJ2-7; cdr3_nt: TGTGCCATCAGGGGGGACAGCAAAAGCTCCTACGAGCAGTACTTC; cdr3_aa: CAIRGDSKSSYEQYF
clone_size: NA; d_call: TRBD2; v_call: TRBV27; j_call: TRBJ2-1; cdr3_nt: TGTGCCAGCTGGACCGCTAGCGGAAGCTCCTACAATGAGCAGTTCTTC; cdr3_aa: CASWTASGSSYNEQFF
clone_size: few; d_call: TRBD2; v_call: TRBV11-2; j_call: TRBJ2-2; cdr3_nt: TGTGCCACGCCAGGACTAGCGGGGGGGCCGGAGCTGTTTTTT; cdr3_aa: CATPGLAGGPELFF
clone_size: NA; d_call: NA; v_call: TRBV5-8; j_call: TRBJ1-2; cdr3_nt: TGTGCCAGCAGCCTCAGCTTCCGAGACAGCAAGGAGGGCTACACCTTC; cdr3_aa: CASSLSFRDSKEGYTF
clone_size: once; d_call: NA; v_call: TRBV15; j_call: TRBJ1-5; cdr3_nt: TGTGCCACCAGCAGGGCCGATCAGCCCCAGCATTTT; cdr3_aa: CATSRADQPQHF
clone_size: NA; d_call: NA; v_call: TRBV21-1; j_call: TRBJ2-1; cdr3_nt: TGTGCCAGCAGCACGGGACAGGGCTCCCTCCGGCTGGTGGTCTTC; cdr3_aa: CASSTGQGSLRLVVF
clone_size: NA; d_call: NA; v_call: TRBV7-2; j_call: TRBJ1-2; cdr3_nt: TGTGCCAGCAGGCGGCAGGGTCCCAATGGCTACACCTTC; cdr3_aa: CASRRQGPNGYTF
clone_size: once; d_call: TRBD1; v_call: TRBV28; j_call: TRBJ2-7; cdr3_nt: TGTGCCAGCAGCAGAACAGGGGGCCGGACCTACGAGCAGTACTTC; cdr3_aa: CASSRTGGRTYEQYF
clone_size: NA; d_call: TRBD1; v_call: TRBV30; j_call: TRBJ2-3; cdr3_nt: TGTGCCTGGAGTGGGGGCAGGGGGCGCTCAGATACGCAGTATTTT; cdr3_aa: CAWSGGRGRSDTQYF
clone_size: NA; d_call: NA; v_call: TRBV30; j_call: TRBJ2-5; cdr3_nt: TGTGCCTGGAGTGTACTGGAGACCCAGTACTTC; cdr3_aa: CAWSVLETQYF